The rows below give T cell receptor beta chains drawn from one sample of a study of T cells in Graves' hyperthyroidism and ophthalmopathy. TCRdb itself ran the multiplex PCR reads through MiXCR, one entry per CDR3 protein. The sample shows about 300,000 distinct CDR3 sequences, roughly 20% of them seen only once. Sequenced: blood. The receptors derive from a man aged 45-65 years with Graves' ophthalmopathy. CDR3s include the opening cysteine and the closing phenylalanine or tryptophan. A D gene is named only where the DNA matches it firmly. Only some rows state a clone size, as once, few, many or a class for expanded clones.

CDR3 protein: CASSQVATGGPTGELFF; CDR3 DNA: TGTGCCAGCAGCCAAGTAGCGACGGGAGGGCCCACCGGGGAGCTGTTTTTT; V gene: TRBV14; clone size: many; D gene: TRBD2; J gene: TRBJ2-2
CDR3 protein: CSAKDTSNQPQHF; CDR3 DNA: TGCAGTGCTAAGGACACGAGCAATCAGCCCCAGCATTTT; V gene: TRBV20-1; clone size: .; D gene: .; J gene: TRBJ1-5
CDR3 protein: CASSPFAGERNTIYF; CDR3 DNA: TGTGCCAGCAGCCCGTTTGCAGGGGAACGAAACACCATATATTTT; V gene: TRBV4-2; clone size: .; D gene: .; J gene: TRBJ1-3
CDR3 protein: CASSLARWGASNQPQHF; CDR3 DNA: TGTGCCAGCAGCTTGGCCCGGTGGGGGGCTAGCAATCAGCCCCAGCATTTT; V gene: TRBV5-6; clone size: few; D gene: .; J gene: TRBJ1-5
CDR3 protein: CASSESNAGLELFF; CDR3 DNA: TGTGCCAGCAGTGAATCGAACGCAGGCCTGGAGCTGTTTTTT; V gene: TRBV2; clone size: .; D gene: .; J gene: TRBJ2-2
CDR3 protein: CASSPSRGGDTQYF; CDR3 DNA: TGTGCCAGCAGCCCCTCACGCGGGGGAGATACGCAGTATTTT; V gene: TRBV11-2; clone size: many; D gene: TRBD2; J gene: TRBJ2-3
CDR3 protein: CASRARDAVAGEQYF; CDR3 DNA: TGTGCCAGCAGGGCACGGGACGCGGTGGCGGGGGAGCAGTACTTC; V gene: TRBV2; clone size: many; D gene: .; J gene: TRBJ2-7
CDR3 protein: CANGGAGVSYNEQFF; CDR3 DNA: TGTGCCAACGGAGGAGCGGGAGTTTCCTACAATGAGCAGTTCTTC; V gene: TRBV7-2; clone size: .; D gene: TRBD2; J gene: TRBJ2-1
CDR3 protein: CASSSTGWDSPLHF; CDR3 DNA: TGTGCCAGCAGCTCGACAGGGTGGGATTCACCCCTCCACTTT; V gene: TRBV5-6; clone size: .; D gene: TRBD1; J gene: TRBJ1-6
CDR3 protein: CASSPGLASDTQYF; CDR3 DNA: TGTGCCAGCAGTCCCGGACTAGCGTCAGATACGCAGTATTTT; V gene: TRBV7-3; clone size: many; D gene: TRBD2; J gene: TRBJ2-3
CDR3 protein: CASTGTSGSWSYNEQFF; CDR3 DNA: TGTGCCAGCACCGGGACTAGCGGGAGTTGGTCCTACAATGAGCAGTTCTTC; V gene: TRBV12-3/TRBV12-4; clone size: many; D gene: TRBD2; J gene: TRBJ2-1
CDR3 protein: CAISTGASDTQYF; CDR3 DNA: TGTGCCATCTCGACAGGGGCTTCAGATACGCAGTATTTT; V gene: TRBV19; clone size: few; D gene: TRBD1; J gene: TRBJ2-3
CDR3 protein: CASSQPGQGNTGELFF; CDR3 DNA: TGTGCCAGCAGCCAACCGGGACAGGGAAACACCGGGGAGCTGTTTTTT; V gene: TRBV3-1; clone size: few; D gene: TRBD1; J gene: TRBJ2-2
CDR3 protein: CASGRGLNQPQHF; CDR3 DNA: TGTGCCAGCGGGAGGGGACTCAATCAGCCCCAGCATTTT; V gene: TRBV27; clone size: .; D gene: .; J gene: TRBJ1-5
CDR3 protein: CASSGEGGTGYNSPLHF; CDR3 DNA: TGTGCCAGCAGTGGAGAGGGGGGGACAGGTTATAATTCACCCCTCCACTTT; V gene: TRBV6-1; clone size: few; D gene: TRBD1; J gene: TRBJ1-6
CDR3 protein: CASSLMGQGSYEQYF; CDR3 DNA: TGTGCCAGCAGCTTAATGGGACAGGGCTCCTACGAGCAGTACTTC; V gene: TRBV11-3; clone size: .; D gene: TRBD1; J gene: TRBJ2-7
CDR3 protein: CASSKREGGPDTQYF; CDR3 DNA: TGTGCCAGCAGTAAGCGGGAGGGAGGGCCAGATACGCAGTATTTT; V gene: TRBV9; clone size: few; D gene: TRBD2; J gene: TRBJ2-3
CDR3 protein: CASSDSPGRSSYEQYF; CDR3 DNA: TGTGCCAGCAGCGACTCCCCAGGGAGGAGCTCCTACGAGCAGTACTTC; V gene: TRBV9; clone size: .; D gene: .; J gene: TRBJ2-7
CDR3 protein: CASSPDRWRLTTSSTSEQYF; CDR3 DNA: .; V gene: TRBV11-3; clone size: few; D gene: .; J gene: TRBJ2-7
CDR3 protein: CASSPRTGPDEQYF; CDR3 DNA: TGTGCCAGCTCACCACGGACAGGGCCGGACGAGCAGTACTTC; V gene: TRBV18; clone size: few; D gene: TRBD1; J gene: TRBJ2-7
CDR3 protein: CASSLVGSRTEAFF; CDR3 DNA: TGCGCCAGCAGCTTGGTGGGCAGTCGGACTGAAGCTTTCTTT; V gene: TRBV5-1; clone size: .; D gene: .; J gene: TRBJ1-1
CDR3 protein: CASSSRGSFSTGELFF; CDR3 DNA: TGTGCCAGCAGCTCCAGGGGATCTTTTAGCACCGGGGAGCTGTTTTTT; V gene: TRBV7-3; clone size: many; D gene: .; J gene: TRBJ2-2
CDR3 protein: CASSQGGSGNTIYF; CDR3 DNA: TGTGCCAGCAGCCAAGGGGGGTCTGGAAACACCATATATTTT; V gene: TRBV3-1; clone size: many; D gene: .; J gene: TRBJ1-3
CDR3 protein: CALWGGTEAFF; CDR3 DNA: TGTGCCCTTTGGGGGGGGACTGAAGCTTTCTTT; V gene: TRBV11-3; clone size: many; D gene: .; J gene: TRBJ1-1
CDR3 protein: CASSSHPNIEAFF; CDR3 DNA: TGTGCCAGCAGTTCCCACCCTAACATCGAAGCTTTCTTT; V gene: TRBV6-5; clone size: .; D gene: .; J gene: TRBJ1-1
CDR3 protein: CASSQDIEQYF; CDR3 DNA: TGTGCCAGCAGCCAAGATATCGAGCAGTACTTC; V gene: TRBV3-1; clone size: many; D gene: .; J gene: TRBJ2-7
CDR3 protein: CASSSTKREQFF; CDR3 DNA: TGTGCCAGCTCATCGACCAAGCGGGAGCAGTTCTTC; V gene: TRBV18; clone size: few; D gene: .; J gene: TRBJ2-1
CDR3 protein: CASSLGQGLLYEQYF; CDR3 DNA: TGTGCCAGCAGCTTGGGGCAGGGACTTCTCTACGAGCAGTACTTC; V gene: TRBV5-5; clone size: .; D gene: .; J gene: TRBJ2-7
CDR3 protein: CSARVGLAGPYNEQFF; CDR3 DNA: TGCAGTGCTAGAGTGGGACTAGCGGGACCCTACAATGAGCAGTTCTTC; V gene: TRBV20-1; clone size: many; D gene: TRBD2; J gene: TRBJ2-1
CDR3 protein: CSARDLAGGPDEQYF; CDR3 DNA: TGCAGTGCTAGAGATCTAGCGGGAGGGCCGGATGAGCAGTACTTC; V gene: TRBV20-1; clone size: .; D gene: TRBD2; J gene: TRBJ2-7
CDR3 protein: CASSLPGQGGGELFF; CDR3 DNA: TGTGCCAGCAGCTTGCCCGGACAGGGTGGCGGGGAGCTGTTTTTT; V gene: TRBV5-5; clone size: many; D gene: TRBD1; J gene: TRBJ2-2
CDR3 protein: CASSVVFGTHSNQPQHF; CDR3 DNA: TGTGCCAGCAGTGTCGTTTTCGGGACCCATAGCAATCAGCCCCAGCATTTT; V gene: TRBV6-1; clone size: many; D gene: .; J gene: TRBJ1-5
CDR3 protein: CASRGTGSSYNEQFF; CDR3 DNA: TGTGCCAGCAGGGGGACAGGGAGCTCCTACAATGAGCAGTTCTTC; V gene: TRBV5-1; clone size: once; D gene: TRBD1; J gene: TRBJ2-1
CDR3 protein: CASSFRRDISYNEQFF; CDR3 DNA: TGTGCCAGCAGTTTTCGGCGGGACATCTCCTACAATGAGCAGTTCTTC; V gene: TRBV12-3/TRBV12-4; clone size: many; D gene: .; J gene: TRBJ2-1
CDR3 protein: CASSVDPQGRTDTQYF; CDR3 DNA: TGTGCCAGCAGCGTAGACCCTCAAGGGAGAACAGATACGCAGTATTTT; V gene: TRBV9; clone size: .; D gene: .; J gene: TRBJ2-3
CDR3 protein: CSARDLGAGLRETQYF; CDR3 DNA: TGCAGTGCTAGAGATCTAGGCGCGGGCCTCCGGGAGACCCAGTACTTC; V gene: TRBV20-1; clone size: many; D gene: .; J gene: TRBJ2-5
CDR3 protein: CASSLPQIVDTQYF; CDR3 DNA: TGTGCCAGCAGTCTCCCACAGATTGTAGATACGCAGTATTTT; V gene: TRBV28; clone size: .; D gene: .; J gene: TRBJ2-3
CDR3 protein: CASSLAGLAGGRSNEQFF; CDR3 DNA: TGTGCCAGCAGTTTAGCTGGACTAGCGGGAGGAAGGAGCAATGAGCAGTTCTTC; V gene: TRBV28; clone size: many; D gene: TRBD2; J gene: TRBJ2-1
CDR3 protein: CASSWTSGYTDTQYF; CDR3 DNA: TGTGCCAGCAGCTGGACTAGCGGATACACAGATACGCAGTATTTT; V gene: TRBV7-9; clone size: .; D gene: TRBD2; J gene: TRBJ2-3
CDR3 protein: CASSTGTSGSLSYNEQFF; CDR3 DNA: TGTGCCAGCAGTACCGGGACTAGCGGGAGTCTTTCCTACAATGAGCAGTTCTTC; V gene: TRBV2; clone size: few; D gene: TRBD2; J gene: TRBJ2-1
CDR3 protein: CSVEGSRASGRGYNEQFF; CDR3 DNA: TGCAGCGTTGAAGGTAGTAGGGCTAGCGGGCGGGGTTACAATGAGCAGTTCTTC; V gene: TRBV29-1; clone size: many; D gene: TRBD2; J gene: TRBJ2-1
CDR3 protein: CASSQDPAGAYNEQFF; CDR3 DNA: TGCGCCAGCAGCCAAGATCCGGCGGGAGCCTACAATGAGCAGTTCTTC; V gene: TRBV4-1; clone size: .; D gene: TRBD2; J gene: TRBJ2-1
CDR3 protein: CSADSHMYTQYF; CDR3 DNA: TGCAGTGCCGATTCCCACATGTATACGCAGTATTTT; V gene: TRBV20-1; clone size: .; D gene: .; J gene: TRBJ2-3
CDR3 protein: CSVVTQLTDYEQYF; CDR3 DNA: TGCAGCGTTGTAACCCAACTTACCGACTACGAGCAGTACTTC; V gene: TRBV29-1; clone size: .; D gene: .; J gene: TRBJ2-7
CDR3 protein: CASSQDEGREQYF; CDR3 DNA: TGTGCCAGCAGTCAGGATGAGGGGCGGGAGCAGTACTTC; V gene: TRBV7-3; clone size: many; D gene: .; J gene: TRBJ2-7
CDR3 protein: CASSILAGDAYEQYF; CDR3 DNA: TGTGCCAGTAGTATACTGGCGGGAGACGCCTACGAGCAGTACTTC; V gene: TRBV19; clone size: few; D gene: TRBD2; J gene: TRBJ2-7
CDR3 protein: CASSPETGGPYEQYF; CDR3 DNA: TGTGCCAGCTCACCCGAGACAGGGGGCCCGTACGAGCAGTACTTC; V gene: TRBV18; clone size: many; D gene: TRBD1; J gene: TRBJ2-7
CDR3 protein: CASSLPAGGPGDTQYF; CDR3 DNA: TGTGCCAGCAGCTTGCCAGCGGGAGGGCCAGGAGATACGCAGTATTTT; V gene: TRBV7-9; clone size: few; D gene: TRBD2; J gene: TRBJ2-3